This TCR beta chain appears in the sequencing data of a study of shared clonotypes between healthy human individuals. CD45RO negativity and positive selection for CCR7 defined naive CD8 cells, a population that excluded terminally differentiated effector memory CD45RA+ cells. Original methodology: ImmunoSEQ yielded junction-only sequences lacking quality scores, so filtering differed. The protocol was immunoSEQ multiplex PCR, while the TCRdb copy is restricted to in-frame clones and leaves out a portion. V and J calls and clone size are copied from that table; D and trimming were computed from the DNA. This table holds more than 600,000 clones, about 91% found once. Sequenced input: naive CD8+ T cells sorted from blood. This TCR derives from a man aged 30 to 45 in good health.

CDR3 sequence: CASSSPTVQETQYF. The CDR3 DNA reads as TGTGCCAGCAGTTCTCCGACAGTCCAAGAGACCCAGTACTTC. The J gene is TRBJ2-5, the V gene TRBV7-9; possible D gene TRBD1, 5 bases. This CDR3 has 14 amino acids. Germline V gene sequence: CDR1 SEHNR, CDR2 FQNEAQ (reference sequence). V gave up 6 bases and J gave up 1 base, with 12 bases separating them.